One sample yielded the 9 T cell receptor beta chains listed below, sequenced in a study of cytomegalovirus exposure and HLA in healthy donors. The PCR ran on 60 Vbeta and 13 Jbeta primers. The protocol was immunoSEQ multiplex PCR, while the TCRdb copy is restricted to in-frame clones and leaves out a portion. Of 120,000 or so clones listed, 70% to 85% were seen once; the top ten hold 3% to 3.5%. The specimen was PBMCs. The receptors shown here come from a woman aged 50 to 60 in good health and CMV-seronegative.

The chain has TRBV6-1 and TRBJ1-3; 7 bases map to TRBD1. The CDR3 has 15 residues. Unmatched junction bases numbered 5, after V lost 4 bases and J lost 2 bases. In germline, CDR1 is MNHNS, CDR2 SASEGT. This CDR3 reads CASSGNRGTGNTIYF. The CDR3 nucleotides read TGTGCCAGCAGTGGTAACAGGGGCACTGGAAACACCATATATTTT.

This sequence joins TRBV5-8 and TRBJ2-5; 9 nucleotides align to TRBD2. The J call may be wrong; the DNA end is better matched by TRBJ2-7. This CDR3 comprises 15 residues. Germline values: CDR1 SGHTS, CDR2 YDEGEE. This CDR3 is CASSLVAGAAYEQYF. CDR3 sequence (DNA): TGTGCCAGCAGCTTGGTAGCGGGGGCCGCCTACGAGCAGTACTTC.

This clone was recorded only once. The chain combines TRBV5-1 with TRBJ1-1; 9 positions agree with TRBD1. This CDR3 is 16 amino acids long. CDR1 and CDR2 (germline): SGHRS, YFSETQ. The J segment lost 4 bases and the V segment lost 4 bases, leaving 11 bases of the junction unmatched. The CDR3 region is CASSRNRDRDGTEAFF. For the CDR3, the DNA is TGCGCCAGCAGCAGAAACCGGGACAGGGACGGCACTGAAGCTTTCTTT. Looking up the rest from reference TRBV5-1 and TRBJ1-1 gives the full variable domain: KAGVTQTPRYLIKTRGQQVTLSCSPISGHRSVSWYQQTPGQGLQFLFEYFSETQRNKGNFPGRFSGRQFSNSRSEMNVSTLELGDSALYLCASSRNRDRDGTEAFFGQGTRLTVV.

The chain employs TRBV11-3 and TRBJ2-3; no firm D call. CDR3 length equals 13 residues. V dropped 5 bases and J dropped 0 bases, with 6 bases sitting between them. Germline CDR1 is SGHNT and CDR2 is YENEEA. CDR3 nucleotide sequence: TGTGCCAGCAGCCGTACTAGCACAGATACGCAGTATTTT. Translation gives CASSRTSTDTQYF.

This clone occurred a few times. V gene TRBV7-3 combines with J gene TRBJ1-5; D remains ambiguous. Germline V gene sequence: CDR1 SGHTA, CDR2 FQGTGA. With 5 bases removed from V and 0 bases from J, the gap between germline ends came to 8 bases. The CDR3 is made up of 14 amino acids. CDR3 DNA sequence: TGTGCCAGCAGCCTATCCTTTAGCAATCAGCCCCAGCATTTT. This codes for CASSLSFSNQPQHF.

This clone was seen a handful of times. The rearrangement uses TRBV7-9 and TRBJ2-3; D uncertain. This CDR3 has 14 residues. Trimming pared 5 bases from V and 3 bases from J, leaving 12 bases between. Germline CDR1 is SEHNR and CDR2 is FQNEAQ (reference sequence). CDR3 nucleotide sequence: TGTGCCAGCAGCGCAACTACAAGAACAGATACGCAGTATTTT. Translation gives CASSATTRTDTQYF.

The V gene is TRBV18, the J gene TRBJ2-1; a weak D match, TRBD1 (6 bases). V was trimmed by 4 bases and J by 8 bases, leaving 6 bases between them. CDR1 KGHSH and CDR2 LQKENI come from the germline V gene. The CDR3 consists of 11 residues. The CDR3 sequence: CASSQGDEQFF. Written as DNA, the CDR3 is TGTGCCAGCTCACAGGGGGATGAGCAGTTCTTC.

The chain employs TRBV11-2 and TRBJ2-1, with 9 bases fitting TRBD2. The CDR3 extends over 14 amino acids. The J segment lost 7 bases and the V segment lost 2 bases, leaving 3 bases of the junction unmatched. The V gene's germline CDR1 is SGHAT and CDR2 FQNNGV. CDR3 nucleotides: TGTGCCAGCAGCTTACTAGCGGGAAATAATGAGCAGTTCTTC. It is translated as CASSLLAGNNEQFF.

The CDR3 bases are TGTGCCAGCAGTGAACCCCTAGCGAGCAACTACGAGCAGTACTTC. It yields the protein CASSEPLASNYEQYF. This chain links TRBV6-1 with TRBJ2-7, with D perhaps TRBD2 (6 bases). Looked up from germline, CDR1 is MNHNS and CDR2 is SASEGT. This CDR3 is 15 amino acids long. Trimming took 2 bases from V and 3 from J, leaving 14 bases between them.